The entry that follows covers one T cell receptor (beta chain) sequence. This sample was taken from a study of T cells in Graves' hyperthyroidism and ophthalmopathy. Each diagnosis drew on symptoms, thyroxine, TRAb, thyroid ultrasound and orbital computed tomography findings. Amplified TCR beta CDR3 regions derived from RNA transcripts. With the HTBI primer set, the TCR CDR3 went through a first round of RT-PCR. A single record per CDR3 protein comes from TCRdb applying MiXCR to the multiplex PCR reads. This table has around 360,000 distinct CDR3 sequences, roughly 15% appearing once. The sample consisted of blood. The receptor was isolated from a woman in her fifties or sixties with Graves' ophthalmopathy.

CDR3 amino acids: CASSVTREGTQYF. The DNA of the CDR3 is TGTGCCAGCAGTGTCACTAGAGAGGGGACCCAGTACTTC. The chain recombines TRBV7-3 with TRBJ2-5, with D perhaps matching TRBD2 (5 bases). V was pared by 6 bases and J by 7 bases, with 15 bases between. This CDR3 is 13 amino acids long. CDR1 is SGHTA and CDR2 is FQGTGA in the germline V gene.